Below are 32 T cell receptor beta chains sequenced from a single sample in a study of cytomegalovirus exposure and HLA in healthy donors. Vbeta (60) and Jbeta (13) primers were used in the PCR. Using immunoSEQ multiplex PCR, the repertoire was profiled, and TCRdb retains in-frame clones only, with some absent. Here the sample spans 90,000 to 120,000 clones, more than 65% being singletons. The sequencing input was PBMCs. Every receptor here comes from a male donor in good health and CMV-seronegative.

CDR3 protein: CASSLGHGYTF. The CDR3 DNA sequence: TGTGCCAGCAGCTTGGGGCATGGCTACACCTTC. The chain carries TRBV5-4 and TRBJ1-2; D gene uncertain. Trimming cost V 0 bases and J 6 bases, with 3 bases left between them. Germline lookup yields CDR1 SGHNT and CDR2 YYREEE (reference sequence). CDR3 length equals 11 residues.

The CDR3 region has the DNA TGCGCCAGCAGAGGACTAGCGGGAGCCCTCAATGAGCAGTTCTTC. Translating gives CASRGLAGALNEQFF. J is TRBJ2-1 and V is TRBV5-1; 13 positions match TRBD2. The junction had 5 bases not matched to a gene; V was cut back by 5 bases and J by 6 bases. The CDR3 sequence is 15 residues long. Germline V gene data show CDR1 as SGHRS and CDR2 as YFSETQ. Variable domain in full (rest from reference TRBV5-1 and TRBJ2-1): KAGVTQTPRYLIKTRGQQVTLSCSPISGHRSVSWYQQTPGQGLQFLFEYFSETQRNKGNFPGRFSGRQFSNSRSEMNVSTLELGDSALYLCASRGLAGALNEQFFGPGTRLTVL.

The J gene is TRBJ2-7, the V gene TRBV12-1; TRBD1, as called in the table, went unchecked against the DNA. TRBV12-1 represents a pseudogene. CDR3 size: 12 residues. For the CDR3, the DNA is TGTGCCAGCAGCTTCCCGACAGGCGAGCAGTACTTC. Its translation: CASSFPTGEQYF.

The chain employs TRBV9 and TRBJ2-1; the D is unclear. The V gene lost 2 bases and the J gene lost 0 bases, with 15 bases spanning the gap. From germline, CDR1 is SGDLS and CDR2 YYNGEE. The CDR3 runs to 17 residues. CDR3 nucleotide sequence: TGTGCCAGCAGCGTTCTTTCGCTAAAGCCCTCCTACAATGAGCAGTTCTTC. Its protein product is CASSVLSLKPSYNEQFF.

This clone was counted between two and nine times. The CDR3 bases are TGTGCCAGCAGCTTAAGGGGACAGCTCTACGAGCAGTACTTC. Encoded protein: CASSLRGQLYEQYF. This chain joins TRBV7-2 and TRBJ2-5; 7 bases map to TRBD1. The J call may be wrong; the DNA end is better matched by TRBJ2-7. The length of the CDR3 is 14 residues. Germline V CDR1 and CDR2: SGHTA, FQGNSA.

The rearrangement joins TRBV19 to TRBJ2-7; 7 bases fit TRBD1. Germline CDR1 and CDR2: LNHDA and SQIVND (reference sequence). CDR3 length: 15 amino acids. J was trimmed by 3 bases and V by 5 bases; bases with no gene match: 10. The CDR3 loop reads CASSLGTARNYEQYF. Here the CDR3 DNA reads TGTGCCAGTAGTCTCGGGACAGCGAGGAACTACGAGCAGTACTTC.

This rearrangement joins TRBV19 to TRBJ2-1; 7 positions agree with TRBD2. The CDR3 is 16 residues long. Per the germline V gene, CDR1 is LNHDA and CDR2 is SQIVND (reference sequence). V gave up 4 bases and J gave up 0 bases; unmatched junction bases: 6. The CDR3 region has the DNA TGTGCCAGTAGTAGGACGGGCGGGAGCTCCTACAATGAGCAGTTCTTC. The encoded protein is CASSRTGGSSYNEQFF.

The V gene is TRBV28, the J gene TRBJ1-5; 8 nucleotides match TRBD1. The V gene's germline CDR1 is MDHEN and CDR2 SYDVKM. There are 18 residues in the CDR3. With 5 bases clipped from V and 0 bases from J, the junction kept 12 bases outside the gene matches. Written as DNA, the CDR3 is TGTGCCAGCAGTCCTCCCGCACCGGGGACAGGTAGCAATCAGCCCCAGCATTTT. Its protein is CASSPPAPGTGSNQPQHF. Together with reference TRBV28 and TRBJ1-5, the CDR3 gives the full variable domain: DVKVTQSSRYLVKRTGEKVFLECVQDMDHENMFWYRQDPGLGLRLIYFSYDVKMKEKGDIPEGYSVSREKKERFSLILESASTNQTSMYLCASSPPAPGTGSNQPQHFGDGTRLSIL.

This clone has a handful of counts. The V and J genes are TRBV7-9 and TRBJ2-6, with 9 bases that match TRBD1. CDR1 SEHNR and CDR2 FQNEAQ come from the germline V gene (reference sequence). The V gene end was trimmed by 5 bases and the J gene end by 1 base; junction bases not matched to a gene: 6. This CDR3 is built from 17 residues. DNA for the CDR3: TGTGCCAGCAGCCCGGGACAGGGATTGTCTGGGGCCAACGTCCTGACTTTC. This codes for CASSPGQGLSGANVLTF. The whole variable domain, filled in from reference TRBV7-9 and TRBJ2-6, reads DTGVSQNPRHKITKRGQNVTFRCDPISEHNRLYWYRQTLGQGPEFLTYFQNEAQLEKSRLLSDRFSAERPKGSFSTLEIQRTEQGDSAMYLCASSPGQGLSGANVLTFGAGSRLTVL.

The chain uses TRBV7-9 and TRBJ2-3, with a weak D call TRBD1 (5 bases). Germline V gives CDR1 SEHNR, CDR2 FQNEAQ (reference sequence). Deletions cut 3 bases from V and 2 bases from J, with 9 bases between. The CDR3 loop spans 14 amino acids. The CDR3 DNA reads TGTGCCAGCAGCTTTGACAGAGACACAGATACGCAGTATTTT. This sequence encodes CASSFDRDTDTQYF.

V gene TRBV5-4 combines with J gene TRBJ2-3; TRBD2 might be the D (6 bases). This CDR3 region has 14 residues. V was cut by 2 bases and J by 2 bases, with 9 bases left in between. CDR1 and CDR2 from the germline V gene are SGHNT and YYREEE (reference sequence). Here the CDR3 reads CASSFSGSTDTQYF. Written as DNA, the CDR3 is TGTGCCAGCAGCTTTAGCGGCTCCACAGATACGCAGTATTTT.

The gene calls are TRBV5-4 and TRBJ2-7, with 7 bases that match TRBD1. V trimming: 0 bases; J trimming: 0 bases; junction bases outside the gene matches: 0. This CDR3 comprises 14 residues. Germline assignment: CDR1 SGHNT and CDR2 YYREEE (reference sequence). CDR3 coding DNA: TGTGCCAGCAGCTTGGGACAGGGCTCCTACGAGCAGTACTTC. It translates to CASSLGQGSYEQYF.

The DNA of the CDR3 is TGCGCCAGCACGCGGGGGGTTAGCACAGATACGCAGTATTTT. Translated, it gives CASTRGVSTDTQYF. The V call is TRBV5-1, the J call TRBJ2-3; 8 nucleotides match TRBD2. Unmatched junction bases numbered 3, after V lost 6 bases and J lost 0 bases. The CDR3 spans 14 residues. Germline V gene sequence: CDR1 SGHRS, CDR2 YFSETQ.

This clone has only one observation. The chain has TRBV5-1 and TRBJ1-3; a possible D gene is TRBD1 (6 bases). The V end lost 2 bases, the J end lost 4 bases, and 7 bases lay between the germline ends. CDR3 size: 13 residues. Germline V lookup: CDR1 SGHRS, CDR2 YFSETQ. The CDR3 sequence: CASSFGQGNTIYF. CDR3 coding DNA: TGCGCCAGCAGCTTTGGACAGGGAAACACCATATATTTT.

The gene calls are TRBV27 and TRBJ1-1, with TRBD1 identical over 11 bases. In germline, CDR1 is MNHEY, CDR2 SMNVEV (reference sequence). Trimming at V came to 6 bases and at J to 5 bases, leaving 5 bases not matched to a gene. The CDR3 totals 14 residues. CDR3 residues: CASSSGTGGTEAFF. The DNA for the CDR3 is TGTGCCAGCAGCTCCGGGACAGGGGGTACTGAAGCTTTCTTT.

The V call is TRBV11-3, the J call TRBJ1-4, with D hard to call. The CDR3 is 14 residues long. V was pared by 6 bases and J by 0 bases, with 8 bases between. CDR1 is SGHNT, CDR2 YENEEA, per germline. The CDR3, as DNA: TGTGCCAGCAGACGGGGTACAACTAATGAAAAACTGTTTTTT. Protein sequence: CASRRGTTNEKLFF.

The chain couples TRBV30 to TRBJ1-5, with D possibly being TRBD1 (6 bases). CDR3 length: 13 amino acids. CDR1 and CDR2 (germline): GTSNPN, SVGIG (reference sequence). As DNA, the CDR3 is TGTGCATGCCAAGGACAGTACAATCAGCCCCAGCATTTT. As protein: CACQGQYNQPQHF.

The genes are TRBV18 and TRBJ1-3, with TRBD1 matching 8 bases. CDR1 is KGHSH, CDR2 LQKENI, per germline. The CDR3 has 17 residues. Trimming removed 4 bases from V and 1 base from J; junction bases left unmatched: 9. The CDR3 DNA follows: TGTGCCAGCTCACGGGAGCACAGGGGGTTATCTGGAAACACCATATATTTT. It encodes CASSREHRGLSGNTIYF.

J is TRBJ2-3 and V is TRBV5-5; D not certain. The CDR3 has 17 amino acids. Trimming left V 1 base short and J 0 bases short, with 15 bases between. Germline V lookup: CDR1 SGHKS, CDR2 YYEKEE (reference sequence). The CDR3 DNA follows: TGTGCCAGCAGCTTGCCCCCACAGAAATCTAGCACAGATACGCAGTATTTT. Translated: CASSLPPQKSSTDTQYF.

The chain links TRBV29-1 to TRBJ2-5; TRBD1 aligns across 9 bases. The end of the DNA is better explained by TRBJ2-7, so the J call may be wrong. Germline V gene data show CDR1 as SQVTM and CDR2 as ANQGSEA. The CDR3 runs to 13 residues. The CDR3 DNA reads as TGCAGCGTTGAGCCCGACAGGGGGTACGAGCAGTACTTC. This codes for CSVEPDRGYEQYF.

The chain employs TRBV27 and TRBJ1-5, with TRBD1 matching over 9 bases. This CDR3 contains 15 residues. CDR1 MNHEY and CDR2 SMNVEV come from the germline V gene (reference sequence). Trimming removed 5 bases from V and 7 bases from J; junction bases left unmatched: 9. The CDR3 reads CASSLQGAPRQPQHF. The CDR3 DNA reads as TGTGCCAGCAGTCTACAGGGGGCTCCCAGGCAGCCCCAGCATTTT.

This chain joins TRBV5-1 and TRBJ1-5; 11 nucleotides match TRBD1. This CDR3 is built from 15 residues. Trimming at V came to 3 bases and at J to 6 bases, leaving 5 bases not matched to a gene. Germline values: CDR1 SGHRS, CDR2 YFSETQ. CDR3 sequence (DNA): TGCGCCAGCAGCTGGACAGGGGGCGCGGGTCAGCCCCAGCATTTT. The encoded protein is CASSWTGGAGQPQHF.

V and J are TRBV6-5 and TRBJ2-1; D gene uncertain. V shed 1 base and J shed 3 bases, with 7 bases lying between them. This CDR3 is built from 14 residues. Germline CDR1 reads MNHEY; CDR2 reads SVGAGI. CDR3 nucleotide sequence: TGTGCCAGCAGTTACTTGCCGGGCTACAATGAGCAGTTCTTC. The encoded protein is CASSYLPGYNEQFF.

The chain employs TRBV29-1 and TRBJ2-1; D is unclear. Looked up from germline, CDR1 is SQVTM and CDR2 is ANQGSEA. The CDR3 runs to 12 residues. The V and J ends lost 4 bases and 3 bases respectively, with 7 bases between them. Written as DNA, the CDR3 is TGCAGCGTTGGACAACTCTACAATGAGCAGTTCTTC. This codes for CSVGQLYNEQFF.

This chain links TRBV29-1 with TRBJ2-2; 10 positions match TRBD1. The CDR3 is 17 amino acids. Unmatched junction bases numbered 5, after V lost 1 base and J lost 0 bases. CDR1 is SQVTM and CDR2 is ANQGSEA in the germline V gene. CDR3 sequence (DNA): TGCAGCGTTGAAGGGAGGACAGGGGGTGCGAACACCGGGGAGCTGTTTTTT. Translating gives CSVEGRTGGANTGELFF.

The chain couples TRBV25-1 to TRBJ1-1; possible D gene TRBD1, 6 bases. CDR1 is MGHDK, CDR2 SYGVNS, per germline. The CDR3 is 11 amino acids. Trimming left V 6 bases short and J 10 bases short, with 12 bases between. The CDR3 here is CASRNREGAFF. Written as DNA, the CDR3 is TGTGCCAGCAGGAACAGGGAAGGAGCTTTCTTT.

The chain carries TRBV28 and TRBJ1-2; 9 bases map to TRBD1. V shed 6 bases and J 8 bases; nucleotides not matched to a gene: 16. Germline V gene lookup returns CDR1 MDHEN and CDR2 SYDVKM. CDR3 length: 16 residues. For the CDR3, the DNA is TGTGCCAGCAGACCCTACTCGGGACAGGGCCCTATGGGCTACACCTTC. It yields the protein CASRPYSGQGPMGYTF.

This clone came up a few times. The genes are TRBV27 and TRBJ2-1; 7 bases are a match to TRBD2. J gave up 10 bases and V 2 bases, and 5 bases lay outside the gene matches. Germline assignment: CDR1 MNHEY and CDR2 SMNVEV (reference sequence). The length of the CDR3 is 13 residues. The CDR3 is CASSLKGEGEQFF. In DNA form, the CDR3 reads TGTGCCAGCAGTTTAAAAGGGGAGGGCGAGCAGTTCTTC.

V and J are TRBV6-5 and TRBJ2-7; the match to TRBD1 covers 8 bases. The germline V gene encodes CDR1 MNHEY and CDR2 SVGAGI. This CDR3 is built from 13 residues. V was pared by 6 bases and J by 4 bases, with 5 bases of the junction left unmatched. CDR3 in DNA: TGTGCCAGCAGGCCAGGGGGCGAGTACGAGCAGTACTTC. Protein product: CASRPGGEYEQYF.

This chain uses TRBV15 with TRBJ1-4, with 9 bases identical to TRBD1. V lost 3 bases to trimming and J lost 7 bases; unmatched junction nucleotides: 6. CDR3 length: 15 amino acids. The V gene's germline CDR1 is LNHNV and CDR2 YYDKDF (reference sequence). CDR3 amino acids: CATSRQRTGVEKLFF. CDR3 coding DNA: TGTGCCACCAGCAGGCAGAGGACAGGGGTTGAAAAACTGTTTTTT.

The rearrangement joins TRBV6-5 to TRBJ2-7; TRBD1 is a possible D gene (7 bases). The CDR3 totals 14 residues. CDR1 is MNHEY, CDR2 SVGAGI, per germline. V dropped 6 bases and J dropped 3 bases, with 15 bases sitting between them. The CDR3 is CASSPGRGDYEQYF. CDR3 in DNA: TGTGCCAGCAGCCCCGGCAGGGGGGACTACGAGCAGTACTTC.

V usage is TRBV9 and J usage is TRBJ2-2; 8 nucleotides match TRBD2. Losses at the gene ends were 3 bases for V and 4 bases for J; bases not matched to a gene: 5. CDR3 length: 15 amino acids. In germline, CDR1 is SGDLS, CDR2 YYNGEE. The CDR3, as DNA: TGTGCCAGCAGCGAGGGACTAGGTGTCACCGGGGAGCTGTTTTTT. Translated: CASSEGLGVTGELFF.